Below, 9 T cell receptor beta chains from the same sample are listed, as sequenced in a study of shared clonotypes between healthy human individuals (dated by TCRdb to 2019 to 2021). Library preparation was by the immunoSEQ multiplex PCR assay. Held by TCRdb, this immuneACCESS table contains in-frame sequences only and omits some clones. Under half of the omission traces to an unresolved V gene where checked; the cause of the rest is unknown. The sample profile shows approximately 1,500,000 clones; approximately 98% of them were found once. Roughly 0.45% of the sample lies in the top ten. Sequencing was done on a sample of naive CD4+ T cells sorted from blood. The meaning of the sample's cell subset or site label: CD45RA+ positively selected. Receptors were obtained from a young man in good health.

The V call is TRBV10-1, the J call TRBJ2-1, with 7 bases fitting TRBD2. With 0 bases clipped from V and 3 bases from J, the junction kept 5 bases outside the gene matches. The CDR3 consists of 16 residues. Germline V gene sequence: CDR1 WNHNN, CDR2 SYGVQD (reference sequence). The CDR3 DNA follows: TGCGCCAGCAGTGAGTCGACGGGACTATACTACAATGAGCAGTTCTTC. As protein: CASSESTGLYYNEQFF.

V usage is TRBV30 and J usage is TRBJ2-1, with D possibly being TRBD1 (7 bases). The CDR3 covers 16 residues. V was pared by 8 bases and J by 4 bases, with 24 bases between. Germline-derived CDR1 and CDR2 are GTSNPN and SVGIG (reference sequence). The CDR3 DNA reads TGTGCCGGGGAGGCTAGGGGGCGACCGATATACAATGAGCAGTTCTTC. Translated: CAGEARGRPIYNEQFF.

The CDR3 region is CASSQGQGAGDTEAFF. In DNA form, the CDR3 reads TGCGCCAGCAGCCAAGGACAGGGGGCAGGAGATACTGAAGCTTTCTTT. This chain joins TRBV4-3 and TRBJ1-1; 10 bases are a match to TRBD1. The CDR3 spans 16 residues. CDR1 LGHNA and CDR2 YSLEER come from the germline V gene. V shed 1 base and J 5 bases; nucleotides not matched to a gene: 7.

This chain links TRBV9 with TRBJ2-3, with TRBD2 as a possible D gene (5 bases). In germline, CDR1 is SGDLS, CDR2 YYNGEE. V was pared by 0 bases and J by 6 bases, with 8 bases between. The CDR3 sequence is 13 residues long. The CDR3 is CASSVAQRDTQYF. The CDR3 DNA follows: TGTGCCAGCAGCGTAGCCCAGCGGGATACGCAGTATTTT.

This clone was seen a few times. The chain carries TRBV7-9 and TRBJ1-3; unclear D gene. V lost 6 bases, J lost 0 bases, and 12 bases lay in between. Germline V gene sequence: CDR1 SEHNR, CDR2 FQNEAQ (reference sequence). The CDR3 contains 15 residues. The CDR3 DNA reads as TGTGCCAGCAGTCAAATTGTGGACTCTGGAAACACCATATATTTT. Its protein product is CASSQIVDSGNTIYF. Complete variable domain (other parts from reference TRBV7-9 and TRBJ1-3): DTGVSQNPRHKITKRGQNVTFRCDPISEHNRLYWYRQTLGQGPEFLTYFQNEAQLEKSRLLSDRFSAERPKGSFSTLEIQRTEQGDSAMYLCASSQIVDSGNTIYFGEGSWLTVV.

In the case of this clone: At the DNA level, this CDR3 is encoded by other sequences in the same sample as well. This chain connects TRBV7-9 to TRBJ2-1, with 12 bases aligning to TRBD2. Per germline, CDR1 SEHNR and CDR2 FQNEAQ (reference sequence). There are 15 residues in the CDR3. Trimming at V came to 5 bases and at J to 4 bases, leaving 3 bases not matched to a gene. As DNA, the CDR3 is TGTGCCAGCAGCCCCGGACTAGCGGGGTACAATGAGCAGTTCTTC. As protein: CASSPGLAGYNEQFF.

The chain has TRBV9 and TRBJ2-1; no clear D gene. This CDR3 has 18 amino acids. The V end was cut by 0 bases, the J end by 6 bases, with 22 bases between. Germline values: CDR1 SGDLS, CDR2 YYNGEE. The CDR3 DNA reads as TGTGCCAGCAGCGTAGATCCCCAACGGGTAGCTTCCACCAATGAGCAGTTCTTC. The encoded protein is CASSVDPQRVASTNEQFF.

The chain couples TRBV7-9 to TRBJ1-5; D is uncertain. Germline V gives CDR1 SEHNR, CDR2 FQNEAQ (reference sequence). The CDR3 totals 13 residues. The ends were cut back, 11 bases at V and 0 bases at J, with 11 bases in the middle. This CDR3 is CAVTEYSNQPQHF. CDR3 nucleotides: TGTGCCGTAACCGAGTATAGCAATCAGCCCCAGCATTTT. The full variable domain, in which reference TRBV7-9 and TRBJ1-5 provide the parts outside the CDR3, is DTGVSQNPRHKITKRGQNVTFRCDPISEHNRLYWYRQTLGQGPEFLTYFQNEAQLEKSRLLSDRFSAERPKGSFSTLEIQRTEQGDSAMYLCAVTEYSNQPQHFGDGTRLSIL.

This chain connects TRBV14 to TRBJ2-3; 11 bases fit TRBD2. The junction had 11 bases not matched to a gene; V was cut back by 10 bases and J by 5 bases. The CDR3 length is 15 residues. From germline, CDR1 is SGHDN and CDR2 FVKESK. CDR3 sequence reads: CATDIAGGPKDTQYF. CDR3 DNA sequence: TGTGCCACCGACATAGCGGGAGGGCCTAAAGATACGCAGTATTTT.